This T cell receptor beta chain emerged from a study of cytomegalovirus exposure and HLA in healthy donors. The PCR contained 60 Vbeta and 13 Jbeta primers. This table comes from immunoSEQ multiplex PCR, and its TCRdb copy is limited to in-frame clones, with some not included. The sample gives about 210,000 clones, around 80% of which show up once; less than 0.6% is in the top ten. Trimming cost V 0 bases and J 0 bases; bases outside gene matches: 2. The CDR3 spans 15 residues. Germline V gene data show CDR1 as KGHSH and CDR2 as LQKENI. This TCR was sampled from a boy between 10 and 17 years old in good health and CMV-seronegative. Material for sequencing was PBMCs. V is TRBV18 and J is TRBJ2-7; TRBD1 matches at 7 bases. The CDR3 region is CASSPPRDSSYEQYF. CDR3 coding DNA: TGTGCCAGCTCACCACCGAGGGACAGCTCCTACGAGCAGTACTTC.